This T cell receptor (beta chain) was found in a study of T cells in Graves' hyperthyroidism and ophthalmopathy. Study outcomes and limitations: Ophthalmopathy was separated from stable hyperthyroidism by a 13 V-J model.

It was considered stable Graves' hyperthyroidism when ophthalmopathy did not progress within 18 months. The germline gives CDR1 SQVTM, CDR2 ANQGSEA. This CDR3 is built from 14 residues. The V end lost 0 bases, the J end lost 1 base, and 9 bases lay between the germline ends. In its sample, this clonotype was seen once. Its cognate antigen is unknown. Given a much more abundant clone one base away, this may be a read error. The conserved phenylalanine or tryptophan normally closing the CDR3 is absent here, so this likely arose from a read error. Amplified TCR beta CDR3 regions came from RNA transcripts. RT-PCR in the first round (using the HTBI primer set) targeted the TCR CDR3. TCRdb fed the multiplex PCR reads into MiXCR, producing one record per CDR3 protein. The sample has approximately 560,000 distinct CDR3 sequences, under 60% seen once.

The sequence came from a woman between 18 and 29 years old with Graves' hyperthyroidism. The V gene is TRBV29-1, the J gene TRBJ1-1, with no clear D. The sample was peripheral blood or thyroid tissue (not recorded which). The CDR3 sequence: CSVEEATGNTEAFY. CDR3 nucleotides: TGCAGCGTTGAAGAGGCCACGGGGAACACTGAAGCTTTCTAT.